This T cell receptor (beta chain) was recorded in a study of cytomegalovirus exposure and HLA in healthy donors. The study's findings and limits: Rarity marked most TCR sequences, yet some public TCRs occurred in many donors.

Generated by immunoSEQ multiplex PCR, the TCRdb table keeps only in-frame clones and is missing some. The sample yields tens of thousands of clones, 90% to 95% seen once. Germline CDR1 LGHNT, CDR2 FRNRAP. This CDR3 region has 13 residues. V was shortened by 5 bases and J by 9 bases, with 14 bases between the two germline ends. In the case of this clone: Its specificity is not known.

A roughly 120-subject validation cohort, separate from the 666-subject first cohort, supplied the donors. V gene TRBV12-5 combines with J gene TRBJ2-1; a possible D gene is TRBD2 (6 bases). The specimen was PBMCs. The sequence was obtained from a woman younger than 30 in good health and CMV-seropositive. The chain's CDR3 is CASGPGTALEQFF. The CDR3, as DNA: TGTGCTAGTGGTCCCGGGACTGCCCTTGAGCAGTTCTTC.